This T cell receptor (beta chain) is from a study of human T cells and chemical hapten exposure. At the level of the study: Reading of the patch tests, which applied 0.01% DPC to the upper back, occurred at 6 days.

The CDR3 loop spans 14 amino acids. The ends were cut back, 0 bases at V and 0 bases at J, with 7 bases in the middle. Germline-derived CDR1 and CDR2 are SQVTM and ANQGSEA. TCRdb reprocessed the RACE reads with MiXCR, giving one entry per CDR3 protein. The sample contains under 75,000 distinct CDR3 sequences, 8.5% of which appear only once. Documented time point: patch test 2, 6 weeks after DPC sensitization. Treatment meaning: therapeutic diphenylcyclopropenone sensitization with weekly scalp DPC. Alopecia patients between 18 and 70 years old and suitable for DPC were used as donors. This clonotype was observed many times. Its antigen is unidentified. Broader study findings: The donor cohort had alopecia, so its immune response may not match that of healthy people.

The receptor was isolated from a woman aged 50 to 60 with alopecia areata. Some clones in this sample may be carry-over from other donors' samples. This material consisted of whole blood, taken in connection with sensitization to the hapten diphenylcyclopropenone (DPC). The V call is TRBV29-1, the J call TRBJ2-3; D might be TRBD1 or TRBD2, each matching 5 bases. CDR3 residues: CSVEEGDSTDTQYF. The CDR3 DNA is TGCAGCGTTGAAGAGGGGGACAGCACAGATACGCAGTATTTT.